A selection of T cell receptor beta chains follows, all from one sample in a study of beta chain features in type 1 diabetes. TCRdb's copy holds only in-frame clones and misses some; the assay was immunoSEQ multiplex PCR. This sample carries 300,000 to 450,000 clones, around 9.6% of them seen once, and the ten largest clones take less than 0.65%. The sample taken for sequencing was central memory CD4+ T cells from blood. These receptors were collected from a man younger than 40 with type 1 diabetes. Each CDR3 is given with its conserved first and last residue. The D gene is left open where the match is weak. Not all rows give a size; the values are once, few, many and, for expanded clones, a class.

d_gene,j_gene,v_gene,abundance,CDR3nt,CDR3aa
TRBD1,TRBJ2-7,TRBV4-3,few,TGCGCCAGCAGCCAAGATCGGACAGGAGGTTCCTACGAGCAGTACTTC,CASSQDRTGGSYEQYF
NA,TRBJ2-7,TRBV19,NA,TGTGCCAGTAGTTTGAGACATTTGTCCTACGAGCAGTACTTC,CASSLRHLSYEQYF
TRBD1,TRBJ2-1,TRBV5-5,few,TGTGCCAGCAGCTTGGACGGTGGGACAGGATATTACAATGAGCAGTTCTTC,CASSLDGGTGYYNEQFF
NA,TRBJ2-7,TRBV18,NA,TGTGCCAGCTCACCCATAACAGACTCCTACGAGCAGTACTTC,CASSPITDSYEQYF
NA,TRBJ2-1,TRBV9,NA,TGTGCCAGCAGCGTAGGGGTTAAGGATGAGCAGTTCTTC,CASSVGVKDEQFF
NA,TRBJ1-5,TRBV6-1,few,TGTGCCAGCAGTGAAGATGGGGGAATCAATCAGCCCCAGCATTTT,CASSEDGGINQPQHF
NA,TRBJ1-3,TRBV4-1,NA,TGCGCCAGCAGCCCCGGGGGGGGCCGCTCTGGAAACACCATATATTTT,CASSPGGGRSGNTIYF
NA,TRBJ2-3,TRBV28,few,TGTGCCAGCAGTTTAAGGCACCGAGCGGGCCCCGATACGCAGTATTTT,CASSLRHRAGPDTQYF
NA,TRBJ2-4,TRBV5-5,few,TGTGCCAGCAGCTTGGGAGGGGCCAAAAACATTCAGTACTTC,CASSLGGAKNIQYF
NA,TRBJ2-5,TRBV28,few,TGTGCCAGCAGTCCAAACCTATTGGTTGGAGAGACCCAGTACTTC,CASSPNLLVGETQYF
TRBD1,TRBJ2-1,TRBV7-8,many,TGTGCCAGCAGCTTACAGGGGGCTCAACAGTTCTTC,CASSLQGAQQFF
TRBD2,TRBJ2-3,TRBV28,NA,TGTGCCAGCAGTTCGCCCCTAGCGGGGAGCACAGATACGCAGTATTTT,CASSSPLAGSTDTQYF
NA,TRBJ2-2,TRBV7-3,NA,TGTGCCAGCAGCTTATGGGCAGGGGTTAACGGGGAGCTGTTTTTT,CASSLWAGVNGELFF
NA,TRBJ1-2,TRBV7-2,few,TGTGCCAGCAGCTTGTCCAGTCAGTATGGCTACACCTTC,CASSLSSQYGYTF
TRBD2,TRBJ2-5,TRBV7-8,few,TGTGCCAGCAGCGTCCCTAGCGGGAGTTACGAGACCCAGTACTTC,CASSVPSGSYETQYF
NA,TRBJ2-2,TRBV5-1,many,TGCGCCAGCAGCCCTCGGGACATCACCGGGGAGCTGTTTTTT,CASSPRDITGELFF
TRBD1,TRBJ1-2,TRBV7-2,many,TGTGCCAGCAGCTTAGGGGACAGGGCAAAGGGCTACACCTTC,CASSLGDRAKGYTF
NA,TRBJ1-5,TRBV27,many,TGTGCCAGCAGTTTAATTAATAGCAATCAGCCCCAGCATTTT,CASSLINSNQPQHF
TRBD2,TRBJ2-1,TRBV11-3,few,TGTGCCAGCAGCTTATCGGGGGGGCAGTTCTTC,CASSLSGGQFF
NA,TRBJ2-7,TRBV7-9,few,TGTGCCAGCAGCTTGTACTCGGCCTACGAGCAGTACTTC,CASSLYSAYEQYF
NA,TRBJ1-3,TRBV7-8,many,TGTGCCAGCAGCTTAGAAATCCAACCCTCTGGAAACACCATATATTTT,CASSLEIQPSGNTIYF
NA,TRBJ2-5,TRBV7-8,NA,TGTGCCAGCAGGAAACGGGGCAGCCAAGAGACCCAGTACTTC,CASRKRGSQETQYF
NA,TRBJ2-1,TRBV11-3,NA,TGTGCCAGCAGCTTAGAGGGGGACCGCGAGCAGTTCTTC,CASSLEGDREQFF
NA,TRBJ1-1,TRBV20-1,few,TGCAGTAAAAGGGGGACTGAAGCTTTCTTT,CSKRGTEAFF
NA,TRBJ1-3,TRBV4-1,NA,TGCGCCAGCAGCCAACAACTGGTGGAATACTCTGGAAACACCATATATTTT,CASSQQLVEYSGNTIYF
NA,TRBJ2-7,TRBV4-3,NA,TGCGCCAGCAGCCCCGAAGGGGGAAGAGCGGGCGAGCAGTACTTC,CASSPEGGRAGEQYF
TRBD2,TRBJ2-5,TRBV7-2,NA,TGTGCCAGCAGCTCTGCCCCCGAGCGGGGCCCAAAAGAGACCCAGTACTTC,CASSSAPERGPKETQYF
NA,TRBJ1-1,TRBV9,many,TGTGCCAGCAGCGTCGGGGGTGCAGGGAACACTGAAGCTTTCTTT,CASSVGGAGNTEAFF
TRBD1,TRBJ2-5,TRBV5-6,NA,TGTGCCAGCTCAGGGGGTTTAGAGACCCAGTACTTC,CASSGGLETQYF
TRBD2,TRBJ2-1,TRBV5-7,few,TGTGCCAGCAGCTTGGTGGTAGCGGGAGCCTACAATGAGCAGTTCTTC,CASSLVVAGAYNEQFF
NA,TRBJ1-2,TRBV30,few,TGTGCCTGGAGTGTATCGGGGGGAAGTGGCTACACCTTC,CAWSVSGGSGYTF
TRBD1,TRBJ1-1,TRBV7-2,NA,TGTGCCAGCAGCTTAGAAGGGACAGGGGCGACTGAAGCTTTCTTT,CASSLEGTGATEAFF
NA,TRBJ1-1,TRBV5-1,few,TGCGCCAGCAGCTTGTGGACTGTCACCACTGAAGCTTTCTTT,CASSLWTVTTEAFF
NA,TRBJ2-6,TRBV7-9,NA,TGTGCCAGCAGTCCGTCCACGGGGGCCAACGTCCTGACTTTC,CASSPSTGANVLTF
TRBD1,TRBJ1-1,TRBV11-2,NA,TGTGCCAGCAGCTCCGGGACAGCGACTGAAGCTTTCTTT,CASSSGTATEAFF
NA,TRBJ2-1,TRBV7-3,few,TGTGCCAGCAGCTTAAAAGCGGACAGCTCCTACAATGAGCAGTTCTTC,CASSLKADSSYNEQFF
NA,TRBJ2-3,TRBV2,NA,TGTGCCAGCAGTGAACAGGGTTCAGTGCCAGATACGCAGTATTTT,CASSEQGSVPDTQYF
NA,TRBJ2-1,TRBV5-5,many,TGTGCCAGCAGCTTGGAACTATCCCCGGTCTTC,CASSLELSPVF
NA,TRBJ2-7,TRBV5-1,NA,TGCGCCAGCAGCTATCCCCTCAGGGGTTTCTCCTACGAGCAGTACTTC,CASSYPLRGFSYEQYF
NA,TRBJ2-5,TRBV5-4,few,TGCGCCAGCAGCCGGGGCCCGCGAGACCAAGAGACCCAGTACTTC,CASSRGPRDQETQYF
TRBD1,TRBJ2-3,TRBV7-8,few,TGTGCCAGCAGCTTGTGGGACAGGGGGCCTGATACGCAGTATTTT,CASSLWDRGPDTQYF
NA,TRBJ1-5,TRBV6-5,NA,TGTGCCAGCAGTTACTCTGATCAGCCCCAGCATTTT,CASSYSDQPQHF
NA,TRBJ1-5,TRBV6-6,NA,TGTGCCAGCAGTTATCCGTACAGGAGCAATCAGCCCCAGCATTTT,CASSYPYRSNQPQHF
NA,TRBJ2-2,TRBV9,few,TGTGCCAGCAGCGTAGAAGGGTCCACCGGGGAGCTGTTTTTT,CASSVEGSTGELFF
TRBD1,TRBJ1-1,TRBV6-5,NA,TGTGCCAGCAGCTACCGGGACAGGTCCGAAGCTTTCTTT,CASSYRDRSEAFF
TRBD1,TRBJ1-2,TRBV18,few,TGTGCCAGCTCACCGAACCCATCGGGACAGGGGGCAATTGGCTACACCTTC,CASSPNPSGQGAIGYTF
TRBD2,TRBJ2-3,TRBV4-2,many,TGTGCCAGCAGCCAGGAAGCGGGACTAGCGATGGTCCAGGCGCAGTATTTT,CASSQEAGLAMVQAQYF